This paragraph reports one T cell receptor (beta chain). The CDR3 extends over 13 amino acids. Germline-derived CDR1 and CDR2 are SEHNR and FQNEAQ (reference sequence). Trimming cost V 7 bases and J 1 base, with 10 bases left between them. The data stem from a study of technical replicates of blood from several donors. The protocol was immunoSEQ multiplex PCR, while the TCRdb copy is restricted to in-frame clones and leaves out a portion. Of tens of thousands of clones listed, 91% are singletons. The J gene is TRBJ1-1, the V gene TRBV7-9; D not resolved. Sequenced input: T cells isolated from PBMCs. The TCR comes from a human donor in good health. Some clones in this sample may be carry-over from other donors' samples. CDR3 nucleotides: TGTGCCAGCACCCCGGCAGGGAACACTGAAGCTTTCTTT. Protein: CASTPAGNTEAFF.